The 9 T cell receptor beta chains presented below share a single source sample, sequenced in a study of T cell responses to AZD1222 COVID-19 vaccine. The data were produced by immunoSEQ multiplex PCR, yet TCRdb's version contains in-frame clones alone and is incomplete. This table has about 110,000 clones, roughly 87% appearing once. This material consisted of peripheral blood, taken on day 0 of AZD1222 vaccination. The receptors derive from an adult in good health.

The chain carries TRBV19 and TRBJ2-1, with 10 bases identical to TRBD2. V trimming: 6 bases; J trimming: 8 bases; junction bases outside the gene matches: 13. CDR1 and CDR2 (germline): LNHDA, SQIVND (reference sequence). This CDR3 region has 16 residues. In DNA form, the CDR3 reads TGTGCCAGTAGAAAGGGACTAGCGCTTGGTATCGATGAGCAGTTCTTC. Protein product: CASRKGLALGIDEQFF. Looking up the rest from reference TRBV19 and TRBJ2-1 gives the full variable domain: DGGITQSPKYLFRKEGQNVTLSCEQNLNHDAMYWYRQDPGQGLRLIYYSQIVNDFQKGDIAEGYSVSREKKESFPLTVTSAQKNPTAFYLCASRKGLALGIDEQFFGPGTRLTVL.

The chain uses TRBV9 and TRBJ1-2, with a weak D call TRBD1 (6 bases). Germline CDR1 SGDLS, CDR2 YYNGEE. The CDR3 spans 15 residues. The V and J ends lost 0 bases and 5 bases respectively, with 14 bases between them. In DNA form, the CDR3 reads TGTGCCAGCAGCGTAGGGGACTCAGGGGTGTATGGCTACACCTTC. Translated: CASSVGDSGVYGYTF.

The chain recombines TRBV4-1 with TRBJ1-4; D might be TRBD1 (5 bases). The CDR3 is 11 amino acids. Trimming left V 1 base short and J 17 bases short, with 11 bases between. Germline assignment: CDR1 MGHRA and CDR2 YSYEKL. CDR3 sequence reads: CASSQAGFYFF. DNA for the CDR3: TGCGCCAGCAGCCAAGCAGGGTTTTACTTTTTT.

As DNA, the CDR3 is TGTGCCAGCAGCTTTAGCCCGGACATCCGGGCCGCCGAAGCTTTCTTT. As protein: CASSFSPDIRAAEAFF. V and J are TRBV5-5 and TRBJ1-1; possible D gene TRBD1, 5 bases. Trimming cost V 2 bases and J 8 bases, with 22 bases left between them. CDR3 length: 16 amino acids. Germline V gene lookup returns CDR1 SGHKS and CDR2 YYEKEE (reference sequence).

CDR3 amino acids: CASSLPRGLRAGELFF. The CDR3 DNA reads as TGTGCCAGCAGCCTTCCCAGGGGGCTAAGGGCCGGGGAGCTGTTTTTT. The rearrangement links TRBV28 to TRBJ2-2, with TRBD1 matching over 8 bases. CDR1 is MDHEN, CDR2 SYDVKM, per germline. This CDR3 spans 16 amino acids. Trimming at V came to 6 bases and at J to 6 bases, leaving 12 bases not matched to a gene.

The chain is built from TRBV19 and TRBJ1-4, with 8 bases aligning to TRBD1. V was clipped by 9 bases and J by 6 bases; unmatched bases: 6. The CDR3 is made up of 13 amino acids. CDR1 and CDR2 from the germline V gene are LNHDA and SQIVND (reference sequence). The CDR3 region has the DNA TGTGCCAGCAAACGACAGGGGTATGAAAAACTGTTTTTT. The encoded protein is CASKRQGYEKLFF.

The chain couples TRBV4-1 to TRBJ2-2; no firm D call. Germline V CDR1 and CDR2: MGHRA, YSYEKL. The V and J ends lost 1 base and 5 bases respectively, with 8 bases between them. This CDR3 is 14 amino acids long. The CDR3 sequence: CASSQVGRTGELFF. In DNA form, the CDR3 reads TGCGCCAGCAGCCAAGTCGGTCGGACCGGGGAGCTGTTTTTT.

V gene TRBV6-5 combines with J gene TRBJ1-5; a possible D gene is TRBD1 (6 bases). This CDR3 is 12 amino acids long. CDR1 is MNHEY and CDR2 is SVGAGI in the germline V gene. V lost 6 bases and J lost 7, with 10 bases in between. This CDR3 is CASRPQGQPQHF. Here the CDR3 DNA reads TGTGCCAGCAGACCACAGGGACAGCCCCAGCATTTT.

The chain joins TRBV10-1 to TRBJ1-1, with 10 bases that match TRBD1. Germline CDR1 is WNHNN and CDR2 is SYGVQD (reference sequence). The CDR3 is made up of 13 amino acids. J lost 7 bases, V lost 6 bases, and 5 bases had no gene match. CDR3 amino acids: CASSRTGGGEAFF. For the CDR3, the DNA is TGCGCCAGCAGCAGGACAGGGGGAGGTGAAGCTTTCTTT.